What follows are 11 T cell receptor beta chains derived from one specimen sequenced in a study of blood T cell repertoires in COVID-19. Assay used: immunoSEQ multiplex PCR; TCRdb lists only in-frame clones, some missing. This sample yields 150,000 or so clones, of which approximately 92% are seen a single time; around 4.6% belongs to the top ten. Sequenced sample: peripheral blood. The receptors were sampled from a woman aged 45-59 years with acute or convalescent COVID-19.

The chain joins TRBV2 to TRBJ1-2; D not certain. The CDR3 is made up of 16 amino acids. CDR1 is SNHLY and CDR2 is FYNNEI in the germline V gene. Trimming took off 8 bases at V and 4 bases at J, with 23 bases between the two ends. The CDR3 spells CASLRTGSTLTYGYTF. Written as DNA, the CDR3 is TGTGCCAGCCTTCGGACGGGATCTACACTAACCTATGGCTACACCTTC.

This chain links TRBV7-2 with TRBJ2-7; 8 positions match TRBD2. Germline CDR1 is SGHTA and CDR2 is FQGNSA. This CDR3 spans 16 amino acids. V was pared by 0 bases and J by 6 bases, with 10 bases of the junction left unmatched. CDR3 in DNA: TGTGCCAGCAGCTTAGCCCTACGGGAGGGAGGGCTCGAGCAGTACTTC. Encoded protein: CASSLALREGGLEQYF.

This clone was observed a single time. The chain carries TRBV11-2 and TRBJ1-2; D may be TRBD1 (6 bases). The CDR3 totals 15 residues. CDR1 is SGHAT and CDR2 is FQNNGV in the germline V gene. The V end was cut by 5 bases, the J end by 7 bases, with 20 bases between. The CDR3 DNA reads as TGTGCCAGCAGCATCGACAGGTCTGAGGCTGCTGGCTACACCTTC. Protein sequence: CASSIDRSEAAGYTF.

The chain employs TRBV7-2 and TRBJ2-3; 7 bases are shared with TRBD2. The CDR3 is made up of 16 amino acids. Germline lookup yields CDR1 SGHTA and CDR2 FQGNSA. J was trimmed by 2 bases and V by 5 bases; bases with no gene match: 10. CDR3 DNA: TGTGCCAGCAGCCCCGAGCGGGGATTTAACACAGATACGCAGTATTTT. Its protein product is CASSPERGFNTDTQYF. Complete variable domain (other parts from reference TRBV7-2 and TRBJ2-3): GAGVSQSPSNKVTEKGKDVELRCDPISGHTALYWYRQSLGQGLEFLIYFQGNSAPDKSGLPSDRFSAERTGGSVSTLTIQRTQQEDSAVYLCASSPERGFNTDTQYFGPGTRLTVL.

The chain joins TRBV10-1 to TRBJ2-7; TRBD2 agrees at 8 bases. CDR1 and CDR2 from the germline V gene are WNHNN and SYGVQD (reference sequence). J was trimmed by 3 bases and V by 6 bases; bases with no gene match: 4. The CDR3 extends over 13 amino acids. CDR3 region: CASSQAGGYEQYF. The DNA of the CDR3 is TGCGCCAGCAGCCAGGCGGGAGGCTACGAGCAGTACTTC.

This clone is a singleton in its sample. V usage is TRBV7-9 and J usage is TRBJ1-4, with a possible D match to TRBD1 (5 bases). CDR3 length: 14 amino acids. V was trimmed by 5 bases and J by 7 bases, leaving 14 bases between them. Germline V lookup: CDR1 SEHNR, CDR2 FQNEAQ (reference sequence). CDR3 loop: CASSPRRRGEKLFF. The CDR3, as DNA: TGTGCCAGCAGCCCTAGGCGGAGGGGTGAAAAACTGTTTTTT.

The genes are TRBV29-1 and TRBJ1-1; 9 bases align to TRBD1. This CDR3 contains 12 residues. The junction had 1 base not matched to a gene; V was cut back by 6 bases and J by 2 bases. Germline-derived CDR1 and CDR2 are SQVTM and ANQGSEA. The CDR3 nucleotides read TGCAGCGTGGACAGGGGAAACACTGAAGCTTTCTTT. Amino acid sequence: CSVDRGNTEAFF.

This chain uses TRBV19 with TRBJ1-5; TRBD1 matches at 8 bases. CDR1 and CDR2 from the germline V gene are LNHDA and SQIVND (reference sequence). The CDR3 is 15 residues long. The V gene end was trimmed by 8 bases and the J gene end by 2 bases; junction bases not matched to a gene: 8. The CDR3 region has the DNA TGTGCCAGTCAGGGGGCAATGGGGGGCAATCAGCCCCAGCATTTT. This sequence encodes CASQGAMGGNQPQHF.

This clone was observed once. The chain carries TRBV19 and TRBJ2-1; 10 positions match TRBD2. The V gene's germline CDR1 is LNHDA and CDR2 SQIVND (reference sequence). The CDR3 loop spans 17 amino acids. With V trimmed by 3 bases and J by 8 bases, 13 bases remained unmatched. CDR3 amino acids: CASSIASGRFLGDEQFF. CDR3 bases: TGTGCCAGTAGTATTGCTAGCGGGAGATTCCTGGGGGATGAGCAGTTCTTC.

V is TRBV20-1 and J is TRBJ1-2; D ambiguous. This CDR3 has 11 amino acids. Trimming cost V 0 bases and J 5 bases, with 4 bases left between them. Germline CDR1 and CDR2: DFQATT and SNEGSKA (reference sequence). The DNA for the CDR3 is TGCAGTGCTAGAGATCCGTATGGCTACACCTTC. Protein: CSARDPYGYTF.

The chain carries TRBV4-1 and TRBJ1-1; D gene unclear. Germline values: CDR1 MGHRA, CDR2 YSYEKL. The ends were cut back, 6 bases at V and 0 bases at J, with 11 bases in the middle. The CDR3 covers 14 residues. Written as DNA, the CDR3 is TGCGCCAGCAGAGAAAGGGAGGTGAACACTGAAGCTTTCTTT. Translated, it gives CASREREVNTEAFF.